This TCR beta chain derives from a study of glioma-infiltrating T cells after dendritic cell vaccination. Study-level information: Three intradermal dendritic cell vaccine injections were given every two weeks.

The primer mix had 60 V beta and 13 J beta primers. Repertoires were generated with immunoSEQ multiplex PCR, while TCRdb's copy carries only in-frame clones and drops some. The data contain around 100,000 clones, roughly 81% of them singletons. This CDR3 comprises 14 residues. The germline CDR1 and CDR2 sequences are SGHDT and YYEEEE. V trimming: 3 bases; J trimming: 2 bases; junction bases outside the gene matches: 5. The TCR sequence derives from a human donor with glioblastoma. The chain joins TRBV5-6 to TRBJ2-7; TRBD2 matches at 7 bases. The starting material was blood, obtained before dendritic cell vaccination. In DNA, the CDR3 is TGTGCCAGCAGCTCTAGCGGAAATACCTACGAGCAGTACTTC. Translated, it gives CASSSSGNTYEQYF.